This T cell receptor beta chain stems from a study of shared clonotypes between healthy human individuals. The CDR3 consists of 13 residues. V was trimmed by 5 bases and J by 2 bases, leaving 8 bases between them. CDR1 is SEHNR and CDR2 is FQNEAQ in the germline V gene (reference sequence). Terminally differentiated effector memory CD45RA+ cells were excluded from the naive CD8 cells, which were CD45RO-negative and positively selected for CCR7. The repertoire was sequenced with immunoSEQ multiplex PCR; TCRdb's copy has only in-frame clones and lacks some. The data hold about 2.2 million clones, with about 93% observed a single time.

The sequence came from a man aged 18 to 30 in good health. Some clones in this sample may be carry-over from other donors' samples. V gene TRBV7-9 combines with J gene TRBJ2-3; D unclear. Sequenced material: naive CD8+ T cells from PBMCs. The CDR3: CASSRPPTDTQYF. In nucleotides, the CDR3 is TGTGCCAGCAGCCGACCCCCCACAGATACGCAGTATTTT.